The text below deals with one T cell receptor (beta chain). Antigen: not known. The CDR3 totals 12 residues. Deletions cut 2 bases from V and 4 bases from J, with 5 bases between. Germline CDR1 and CDR2: ENHRY and SYGVKD. The sample comes from a study of T cell repertoires in ileal Crohn's disease. The method was immunoSEQ multiplex PCR; TCRdb's version includes in-frame clones alone and lacks a portion of them. The top ten hold 15% to 20% of the sample, which has more than 25,000 clones, over 75% seen once. General study findings and limits: Mucosal expansions were suggested to be mainly CD8 T cells.

The sample taken for sequencing was ileal tissue. This TCR was sampled from an adult with Crohn's disease. The chain uses TRBV10-3 and TRBJ1-2; D remains unclear. The CDR3 coding sequence is TGTGCCATCAGTGAGACGGGCTATGGCTACACCTTC. Translation gives CAISETGYGYTF.